One and the same sample provided the 4 T cell receptor beta chains below, sequenced in a study of cytomegalovirus exposure and HLA in healthy donors. Both 60 Vbeta primers and 13 Jbeta primers went into the PCR. Some clones are missing from TCRdb's copy, which holds only in-frame ones; the method was immunoSEQ multiplex PCR. This table holds some 150,000 clones, approximately 70% found once. Material: PBMCs. The receptor set was obtained from a human donor in good health.

J is TRBJ2-7 and V is TRBV5-6, with 11 nucleotides matching TRBD1. This CDR3 is 14 amino acids long. The junction had 1 base not matched to a gene; V was cut back by 2 bases and J by 3 bases. Germline values: CDR1 SGHDT, CDR2 YYEEEE. CDR3 in DNA: TGTGCCAGCAGCTTCGGGACAGGGGGCTACGAGCAGTACTTC. Residues: CASSFGTGGYEQYF.

This clone appeared a single time. This sequence joins TRBV19 and TRBJ2-3, with D unresolved. The V and J ends lost 4 bases and 0 bases respectively, with 11 bases between them. Germline V CDR1 and CDR2: LNHDA, SQIVND (reference sequence). CDR3 length equals 15 residues. This CDR3 reads CASSTYIASTDTQYF. CDR3 nucleotides: TGTGCCAGTAGTACCTACATAGCTAGCACAGATACGCAGTATTTT.

The CDR3 is CASSLPGYYGYTF. In DNA form, the CDR3 reads TGTGCCAGCAGCTTACCAGGGTATTATGGCTACACCTTC. V usage is TRBV7-9 and J usage is TRBJ1-2; weak D call: TRBD1 (5 bases). Germline V CDR1 and CDR2: SEHNR, FQNEAQ (reference sequence). The length of the CDR3 is 13 residues. V gave up 2 bases and J gave up 5 bases, with 9 bases separating them.

V usage is TRBV5-1 and J usage is TRBJ1-5, with D perhaps TRBD1 (6 bases). The V gene lost 2 bases and the J gene lost 5 bases, with 8 bases spanning the gap. The length of the CDR3 is 13 residues. The germline CDR1 and CDR2 sequences are SGHRS and YFSETQ. The CDR3 region is CASSFTGYQPQHF. The CDR3, as DNA: TGCGCCAGCAGCTTCACAGGGTATCAGCCCCAGCATTTT.